These T cell receptor beta chains were read from a single sample in a study of identical twins. TCRdb processed the 5' RACE reads anew with MiXCR; each CDR3 protein has one entry. Of 570,000 or so distinct CDR3 sequences listed, 7.5% to 10% are singletons. The sample was also reused in another study, on yellow fever vaccine responses in identical twins.

Sequenced input: PBMCs. All receptors derive from a woman under 30 in good health. Both conserved end residues are part of each CDR3. D genes are given only for firm matches. Only part of the rows carry a size: once, few, many, or a class if the clone is expanded.

d_call,v_call,j_call,clone_size,cdr3_aa,cdr3_nt
NA,TRBV20-1,TRBJ2-2,NA,CSARDLGGRNTGELFF,TGCAGTGCTAGAGATTTAGGAGGGAGGAACACCGGGGAGCTGTTTTTT
TRBD1,TRBV3-1,TRBJ2-1,NA,CASSQPGTAYNEQFF,TGTGCCAGCAGCCAACCCGGGACAGCATACAATGAGCAGTTCTTC
TRBD1,TRBV6-2/TRBV6-3,TRBJ2-7,few,CASSDRGRPYEQYF,TGTGCCAGCAGCGACAGGGGGCGACCCTACGAGCAGTACTTC
NA,TRBV7-3,TRBJ2-3,many,CASSPGHPSTDTQYF,TGTGCCAGCAGCCCGGGACACCCAAGCACAGATACGCAGTATTTT
TRBD1,TRBV7-2,TRBJ2-7,NA,CASSWGQATYEQYF,TGTGCCAGCAGCTGGGGACAGGCAACCTACGAGCAGTACTTC
NA,TRBV2,TRBJ2-1,NA,CASTLGGIGEQFF,TGTGCCAGCACCCTGGGGGGAATCGGTGAGCAGTTCTTC
NA,TRBV6-1,TRBJ2-7,NA,CASSRDITYEQYF,TGTGCCAGCAGTCGCGACATTACCTACGAGCAGTACTTC
NA,TRBV12-3/TRBV12-4,TRBJ1-1,many,CASSWAGVNTEAFF,TGTGCCAGCAGTTGGGCGGGCGTGAACACTGAAGCTTTCTTT
NA,TRBV21-1,TRBJ2-6,few,CASSKVELAGSGANVLTF,TGTGCCAGCAGCAAAGTGGAGCTCGCAGGCTCTGGGGCCAACGTCCTGACTTTC
NA,TRBV4-2,TRBJ2-5,few,CASSQDRRTQYF,TGTGCCAGCAGCCAAGATCGGCGGACCCAGTACTTC
NA,TRBV20-1,TRBJ2-1,NA,CSARRSVNEQFF,TGCAGTGCTAGGAGAAGCGTCAATGAGCAGTTCTTC
NA,TRBV20-1,TRBJ2-1,many,CSAIDRSVNEQFF,TGCAGTGCTATTGACAGGAGTGTCAATGAGCAGTTCTTC
TRBD2,TRBV25-1,TRBJ2-7,NA,CASSGPGLADF,TGTGCCAGCAGTGGGCCGGGACTAGCCGACTTC
NA,TRBV6-1,TRBJ2-7,few,CASSKRGGDEQYF,TGTGCCAGCAGTAAGAGGGGAGGCGACGAGCAGTACTTC
NA,TRBV5-1,TRBJ2-3,many,CASSLGTYSQGDTQYF,TGCGCCAGCAGCTTGGGGACTTATAGCCAGGGAGATACGCAGTATTTT
TRBD1,TRBV6-1,TRBJ2-1,many,CASRKGQGRNEQFF,TGTGCCAGCAGAAAAGGACAGGGGAGAAATGAGCAGTTCTTC
NA,TRBV12-3/TRBV12-4,TRBJ2-7,many,CASSFSASRRLLDEQYF,TGTGCCAGCAGTTTCTCCGCCTCTAGACGTTTGTTGGACGAGCAGTACTTC
NA,TRBV7-9,TRBJ2-2,NA,CASSLDRSGTGELFF,TGTGCCAGCAGCTTAGACCGGAGTGGAACCGGGGAGCTGTTTTTT
TRBD2,TRBV10-3,TRBJ2-3,few,CAISRAGGTEGDTQYF,TGTGCCATCAGCCGAGCGGGGGGCACCGAGGGGGATACGCAGTATTTT
NA,TRBV5-1,TRBJ2-5,NA,CASSGTATHQETQYF,TGCGCCAGCAGCGGTACAGCGACCCACCAAGAGACCCAGTACTTC
NA,TRBV15,TRBJ1-3,NA,CATSRDSAPGNTIYF,TGTGCCACCAGCAGAGATTCGGCCCCCGGAAACACCATATATTTT
NA,TRBV5-6,TRBJ2-5,few,CASSLDRTNQETQYF,TGTGCCAGCAGCTTGGACCGGACAAACCAAGAGACCCAGTACTTC
TRBD2,TRBV11-1,TRBJ2-7,few,CASSVSSSGDYEQYF,TGTGCCAGCAGCGTCAGCTCTAGCGGGGATTACGAGCAGTACTTC
TRBD2,TRBV5-6,TRBJ2-3,few,CASSYKAGGLLTDTQYF,TGTGCCAGCAGCTATAAAGCGGGGGGCCTCCTCACAGATACGCAGTATTTT
TRBD2,TRBV6-1,TRBJ2-2,many,CASSPTSGNTGELFF,TGTGCCAGCAGTCCGACTAGCGGAAACACCGGGGAGCTGTTTTTT
NA,TRBV4-1,TRBJ2-1,many,CASSKGPYSYNEQFF,TGCGCCAGCAGCAAGGGACCCTACTCCTACAATGAGCAGTTCTTC
TRBD2,TRBV29-1,TRBJ2-7,many,CSGSSGGNNYEQYF,TGCAGCGGTTCGAGCGGGGGTAACAACTACGAGCAGTACTTC
NA,TRBV12-3/TRBV12-4,TRBJ1-2,many,CASSVRDWDNYGYTF,TGTGCCAGCAGTGTCCGGGACTGGGATAACTATGGCTACACCTTC
TRBD2,TRBV10-2,TRBJ2-1,few,CASSESSGRVYNEQFF,TGCGCCAGCAGTGAGTCTAGCGGGAGGGTATACAATGAGCAGTTCTTC
NA,TRBV27,TRBJ2-7,many,CASSWGRSSYEQYF,TGTGCCAGCAGTTGGGGCCGATCATCCTACGAGCAGTACTTC
TRBD2,TRBV4-3,TRBJ2-7,many,CASSQGTSKDYEQYF,TGCGCCAGCAGCCAGGGGACTAGTAAAGACTACGAGCAGTACTTC
NA,TRBV20-1,TRBJ2-4,NA,CSARDLGIGKNIQYF,TGCAGTGCTAGAGATCTGGGGATCGGCAAAAACATTCAGTACTTC
NA,TRBV5-1,TRBJ1-4,many,CASSLVGGDGEKLFF,TGCGCCAGCAGCTTGGTTGGAGGGGACGGGGAAAAACTGTTTTTT
NA,TRBV12-3/TRBV12-4,TRBJ1-4,many,CASSLSGGKLFF,TGTGCCAGCAGCCTTAGTGGGGGAAAACTGTTTTTT
NA,TRBV12-3/TRBV12-4,TRBJ1-2,few,CASSSTLGQRNYGYTF,TGTGCCAGCAGTTCGACTCTAGGGCAGAGGAACTATGGCTACACCTTC
NA,TRBV5-6,TRBJ1-3,few,CASRILGGNTIYF,TGTGCCAGCAGGATCCTTGGAGGAAACACCATATATTTT
TRBD2,TRBV7-9,TRBJ2-3,NA,CAAPKERGRTDTQYF,TGTGCCGCACCCAAGGAGCGGGGCCGCACAGATACGCAGTATTTT
NA,TRBV29-1,TRBJ2-4,few,CSVAGGRNIQYF,TGCAGCGTTGCGGGGGGCAGAAACATTCAGTACTTC
NA,TRBV2,TRBJ2-7,NA,CASLTTPGGPHYEQYF,TGTGCCAGCCTAACAACTCCCGGGGGGCCGCACTACGAGCAGTACTTC
NA,TRBV12-3/TRBV12-4,TRBJ1-5,NA,CASSFRPSGQGHNQPQHF,TGTGCCAGCAGTTTTCGTCCAAGTGGGCAGGGTCACAATCAGCCCCAGCATTTT
NA,TRBV5-1,TRBJ2-1,few,CASSPAERISYNEQFF,TGCGCCAGCAGCCCGGCGGAGCGAATCTCCTACAATGAGCAGTTCTTC
NA,TRBV4-2,TRBJ2-7,few,CASSQDGPGGASYEQYF,TGTGCCAGCAGCCAAGACGGTCCCGGGGGCGCGTCCTACGAGCAGTACTTC
TRBD1,TRBV3-1,TRBJ1-1,NA,CASHRGTEAFF,TGTGCCAGCCACAGGGGTACTGAAGCTTTCTTT